The 11 T cell receptor beta chains in this list originate from one sample, sequenced in a study of response to subunit inactivated influenza vaccine. TCRdb fed the RT-PCR reads into MiXCR, producing one record per CDR3 protein. This sample has around 600,000 distinct CDR3 sequences; approximately 10% occur once, and the top ten carry 8% to 13%. This sample also appeared in a second study, on T cells expressing NK-cell markers. As that study records: UMIs were included in TCR beta cDNA generated by 5'RACE template switching.

The sequences come from PBMCs from blood, collected on the day of vaccination. The receptors derive from a man in his forties or fifties who received an inactivated influenza vaccine.

The V and J genes are TRBV7-2 and TRBJ2-7, with 7 bases aligning to TRBD1. Unmatched junction bases numbered 7, after V lost 3 bases and J lost 2 bases. The CDR3 spans 15 residues. Germline V gene data show CDR1 as SGHTA and CDR2 as FQGNSA. This chain's CDR3 is CASSFAGTDPYEQYF. The CDR3 nucleotides read TGTGCCAGCAGCTTTGCCGGGACAGACCCCTACGAGCAGTACTTC.

This clonotype was recorded many times. The chain employs TRBV28 and TRBJ1-1, with D possibly matching TRBD1 (5 bases). The germline V gene encodes CDR1 MDHEN and CDR2 SYDVKM. The CDR3 covers 14 residues. V was pared by 2 bases and J by 5 bases, with 12 bases between. In nucleotides, the CDR3 is TGTGCCAGCAGTTTAGTTCCGGGGGGGACTGAAGCTTTCTTT. Protein product: CASSLVPGGTEAFF. Together with reference TRBV28 and TRBJ1-1, the CDR3 gives the full variable domain: DVKVTQSSRYLVKRTGEKVFLECVQDMDHENMFWYRQDPGLGLRLIYFSYDVKMKEKGDIPEGYSVSREKKERFSLILESASTNQTSMYLCASSLVPGGTEAFFGQGTRLTVV.

The V and J genes are TRBV3-1 and TRBJ1-2, with a tentative D call TRBD1 (6 bases). The CDR3 has 15 amino acids. V was shortened by 3 bases and J by 2 bases, with 13 bases between the two germline ends. The V gene's germline CDR1 is LGHDT and CDR2 YNNKEL (reference sequence). The CDR3 coding sequence is TGTGCCAGCAGCCAGACAGGCAGATCGAACTATGGCTACACCTTC. This translates into CASSQTGRSNYGYTF. Full variable domain (rest looked up from reference TRBV3-1 and TRBJ1-2): DTAVSQTPKYLVTQMGNDKSIKCEQNLGHDTMYWYKQDSKKFLKIMFSYNNKELIINETVPNRFSPKSPDKAHLNLHINSLELGDSAVYFCASSQTGRSNYGYTFGSGTRLTVV.

This clonotype was counted a few times. The rearrangement uses TRBV5-1 and TRBJ1-2, with D perhaps TRBD1 (5 bases). The length of the CDR3 is 14 residues. V shed 5 bases and J shed 3 bases, with 14 bases lying between them. Per germline, CDR1 SGHRS and CDR2 YFSETQ. For the CDR3, the DNA is TGCGCCAGCAGAAGGTTCGGACACGACTATGGCTACACCTTC. Translating it yields CASRRFGHDYGYTF.

Many counts were recorded for this clonotype. The chain carries TRBV29-1 and TRBJ2-7, with TRBD2 matching over 7 bases. This CDR3 is built from 12 residues. Germline V lookup: CDR1 SQVTM, CDR2 ANQGSEA. V was pared by 2 bases and J by 4 bases, with 2 bases of the junction left unmatched. DNA for the CDR3: TGCAGCGTTGAACTGGGGGGGTACGAGCAGTACTTC. This gives the protein CSVELGGYEQYF.

This clonotype was detected many times. The chain combines TRBV6-2 or TRBV6-3 with TRBJ2-7, with D possibly matching TRBD1 (6 bases). The ends were cut back, 5 bases at V and 5 bases at J, with 16 bases in the middle. The V gene's germline CDR1 is MNHEY and CDR2 SVGEGT. The CDR3 length is 14 residues. CDR3 residues: CASSLQQGVHEQYF. The CDR3 bases are TGTGCCAGCAGTCTTCAACAGGGTGTCCACGAGCAGTACTTC.

The chain links TRBV9 to TRBJ2-1; 9 nucleotides agree with TRBD2. The germline V gene encodes CDR1 SGDLS and CDR2 YYNGEE. This CDR3 contains 16 residues. Trimming took 0 bases from V and 7 from J; bases not matched to a gene: 8. The CDR3 reads CASSVAPAGGWNEQFF. In DNA, the CDR3 is TGTGCCAGCAGCGTAGCCCCAGCGGGAGGTTGGAATGAGCAGTTCTTC.

The rearrangement uses TRBV4-3 and TRBJ1-2; no reliable D call. The CDR3 extends over 16 amino acids. V was pared by 1 base and J by 7 bases, with 19 bases between. Germline values: CDR1 LGHNA, CDR2 YSLEER. CDR3 nucleotide sequence: TGCGCCAGCAGCCAAGTTCTGAGACTTCCTTTTTTTGGCTACACCTTC. Translating it yields CASSQVLRLPFFGYTF.

This sequence joins TRBV11-3 and TRBJ2-1; D ambiguous. The CDR3 has 12 amino acids. CDR1 is SGHNT and CDR2 is YENEEA in the germline V gene. V lost 2 bases, J lost 5 bases, and 4 bases lay in between. The chain's CDR3 is CASSLNNNEQFF. The CDR3 region has the DNA TGTGCCAGCAGCTTAAATAACAATGAGCAGTTCTTC.

This clonotype showed up just a few times. V is TRBV29-1 and J is TRBJ2-7; weak D call: TRBD2 (8 bases). Trimming shortened V by 6 bases and J by 2 bases, and 26 bases separated the two germline ends. The CDR3 is 17 residues long. Germline V lookup: CDR1 SQVTM, CDR2 ANQGSEA. The CDR3 spells CSVAGQVGLARAYEQYF. The CDR3, as DNA: TGCAGCGTGGCCGGACAGGTTGGACTAGCCAGGGCCTACGAGCAGTACTTC.

The sample holds a few counts of this clonotype. The chain's CDR3 is CSVEDFPRKETQYF. The CDR3 region has the DNA TGCAGCGTTGAAGATTTTCCGCGGAAAGAGACCCAGTACTTC. The chain uses TRBV29-1 and TRBJ2-5; D is ambiguous. The CDR3 runs to 14 residues. Trimming took 0 bases from V and 3 from J, leaving 11 bases between them. Germline V lookup: CDR1 SQVTM, CDR2 ANQGSEA.